Each of the 21 T cell receptor beta chains below was sequenced from the same sample in a study of cytomegalovirus exposure and HLA in healthy donors. PCR amplification relied on 60 Vbeta primers (plus 13 Jbeta primers). Assay: immunoSEQ multiplex PCR; the TCRdb copy retains only in-frame clones and omits some. In the table there are 160,000 or so clones, 65% to 80% of which are singletons. Sequences were obtained from PBMCs. These receptors were obtained from a man in his forties or fifties in good health and CMV-seronegative.

This chain joins TRBV9 and TRBJ2-2; D may be TRBD2 (6 bases). The CDR3 runs 15 residues. Trimming took off 5 bases at V and 1 base at J, with 12 bases between the two ends. Germline V gives CDR1 SGDLS, CDR2 YYNGEE. The CDR3 nucleotides are TGTGCCAGCAGGAAGGGAGGTTTGAACACCGGGGAGCTGTTTTTT. Translated, it gives CASRKGGLNTGELFF.

This rearrangement joins TRBV5-1 to TRBJ2-7; D may be TRBD1 (6 bases). V was cut by 5 bases and J by 0 bases, with 12 bases left in between. This CDR3 spans 14 amino acids. Germline loops: CDR1 SGHRS, CDR2 YFSETQ. CDR3 nucleotides: TGCGCCAGCAGACAGGGTTATTCCTCCTACGAGCAGTACTTC. As protein: CASRQGYSSYEQYF.

The chain combines TRBV28 with TRBJ2-3; maybe TRBD2 (6 bases). CDR3 length: 16 amino acids. The germline V gene encodes CDR1 MDHEN and CDR2 SYDVKM. The germline V and J ends were trimmed by 6 bases and 2 bases, with 18 bases remaining between them. The CDR3 sequence is CASSGSSIVDTDTQYF. The CDR3 nucleotides are TGTGCCAGCAGCGGGAGCTCCATTGTGGACACAGATACGCAGTATTTT.

This chain links TRBV4-1 with TRBJ2-5; 11 bases match TRBD2. The V and J ends lost 6 bases and 1 base, in that order; junction bases with no gene match: 7. Per germline, CDR1 MGHRA and CDR2 YSYEKL. The CDR3 runs to 16 residues. The CDR3 sequence is CASRNGLAGVQETQYF. The CDR3 DNA is TGCGCCAGCAGAAATGGACTAGCGGGCGTCCAAGAGACCCAGTACTTC.

The rearrangement joins TRBV19 to TRBJ2-7, with unresolved D. V was pared by 3 bases and J by 0 bases, with 9 bases between. The CDR3 extends over 14 amino acids. From germline, CDR1 is LNHDA and CDR2 SQIVND (reference sequence). The CDR3 reads CASSIHPSSYEQYF. CDR3 DNA: TGTGCCAGTAGTATTCATCCGAGCTCCTACGAGCAGTACTTC.

The V and J genes are TRBV28 and TRBJ2-5; D is undetermined. The V gene lost 6 bases and the J gene lost 0 bases, with 5 bases spanning the gap. Germline V CDR1 and CDR2: MDHEN, SYDVKM. The CDR3 totals 12 residues. CDR3 nucleotides: TGTGCCAGCAGAACATACCAAGAGACCCAGTACTTC. Protein sequence: CASRTYQETQYF.

The CDR3 is CASSVRGNQPQHF. The CDR3, as DNA: TGTGCCAGCAGCGTTCGGGGGAATCAGCCCCAGCATTTT. This chain links TRBV7-2 with TRBJ1-5; the D gene is possibly TRBD1 (5 bases). Germline V CDR1 and CDR2: SGHTA, FQGNSA. The V end lost 5 bases, the J end lost 4 bases, and 9 bases lay between the germline ends. This CDR3 comprises 13 residues.

The chain has TRBV5-1 and TRBJ2-7, with TRBD2 identical over 11 bases. After removal of 4 bases from V and 3 bases from J, the junction contained 6 bases not matched to a gene. Germline CDR1 is SGHRS and CDR2 is YFSETQ. The CDR3 contains 15 residues. The CDR3 coding sequence is TGCGCCAGCAGCGCCCGACTAGCGGGAAACTACGAGCAGTACTTC. This codes for CASSARLAGNYEQYF.

As to this clone: Germline and junction disagree at one end, which may indicate a read error. This chain connects TRBV6-1 to TRBJ2-5; tentatively, D is TRBD2 (5 bases). The CDR3 length is 15 residues. Germline V gene lookup returns CDR1 MNHNS and CDR2 SASEGT. CDR3 bases: TGTGCCAGCAGTGGAGGGCTCCCCTACCAGGAGACCCAGTACTTC. Amino acids: CASSGGLPYQETQYF.

V is TRBV7-6 and J is TRBJ2-7; D not resolved. V lost 5 bases, J lost 5 bases, and 13 bases lay in between. This CDR3 spans 13 amino acids. Germline lookup yields CDR1 SGHVS and CDR2 FNYEAQ. The CDR3 is CASSPVVHDEQYF. The DNA of the CDR3 is TGTGCCAGCAGCCCGGTCGTGCACGACGAGCAGTACTTC.

The rearrangement links TRBV5-1 to TRBJ1-6; D uncertain. The CDR3 covers 13 residues. Germline CDR1 is SGHRS and CDR2 is YFSETQ. V gave up 0 bases and J gave up 7 bases, with 5 bases separating them. The CDR3 region is CASSLDSNSPLHF. CDR3 nucleotides: TGCGCCAGCAGCTTGGACTCGAATTCACCCCTCCACTTT.

About this clone: At one end the junction does not follow the germline gene, possibly because of a read error. This chain connects TRBV7-9 to TRBJ2-7, with 7 bases fitting TRBD2. The CDR3 consists of 16 residues. Germline CDR1 SEHNR, CDR2 FQNEAQ (reference sequence). In nucleotides, the CDR3 is TGTTCCAGCACCCCGTTCTTCTTGGGGAGGGTCGACGAGCAGTACTTC. Residues: CSSTPFFLGRVDEQYF.

This chain links TRBV15 with TRBJ2-7, with 11 bases aligning to TRBD2. CDR3 length: 16 residues. The germline V gene encodes CDR1 LNHNV and CDR2 YYDKDF (reference sequence). Germline trimming cut 5 bases from V and 0 bases from J; bases unmatched to any gene: 6. DNA for the CDR3: TGTGCCACCAGCTCACGTGGGACTAGCGGCTCCTACGAGCAGTACTTC. Translated, it gives CATSSRGTSGSYEQYF.

The J gene is TRBJ2-1, the V gene TRBV4-3; TRBD1 matches at 7 bases. The CDR3 has 16 residues. V gave up 1 base and J gave up 6 bases; unmatched junction bases: 9. Germline CDR1 reads LGHNA; CDR2 reads YSLEER. CDR3 nucleotides: TGCGCCAGCAGCCAAGTTAACAGGGGCATGGTCAATGAGCAGTTCTTC. As protein: CASSQVNRGMVNEQFF.

The gene calls are TRBV2 and TRBJ2-7; 9 bases are a match to TRBD1. The V gene end was trimmed by 6 bases and the J gene end by 5 bases; junction bases not matched to a gene: 11. CDR1 and CDR2 from the germline V gene are SNHLY and FYNNEI. CDR3 size: 15 residues. The DNA of the CDR3 is TGTGCCAGCAGCAGGCGGCGGGACAGGGCCCACGAGCAGTACTTC. This gives the protein CASSRRRDRAHEQYF.

In its sample, this clone was seen a few times. The CDR3 reads CAWRRQGAQWNQPQHF. The CDR3, as DNA: TGTGCCTGGAGGAGACAGGGGGCTCAATGGAATCAGCCCCAGCATTTT. The V gene is TRBV30, the J gene TRBJ1-5; TRBD1 matches 10 bases. The germline V gene encodes CDR1 GTSNPN and CDR2 SVGIG (reference sequence). The CDR3 extends over 16 amino acids. J was trimmed by 4 bases and V by 3 bases; bases with no gene match: 9.

The chain combines TRBV11-3 with TRBJ2-3; D is perhaps TRBD1 (6 bases). There are 14 residues in the CDR3. V gave up 5 bases and J gave up 4 bases, with 13 bases separating them. In germline, CDR1 is SGHNT, CDR2 YENEEA. The CDR3 nucleotides are TGTGCCAGCAGCCAATTACAGGGTTCAGATACGCAGTATTTT. Its protein is CASSQLQGSDTQYF. Full variable domain (remainder filled in from reference TRBV11-3 and TRBJ2-3): EAGVVQSPRYKIIEKKQPVAFWCNPISGHNTLYWYLQNLGQGPELLIRYENEEAVDDSQLPKDRFSAERLKGVDSTLKIQPAELGDSAVYLCASSQLQGSDTQYFGPGTRLTVL.

The chain combines TRBV6-5 with TRBJ1-2, with D maybe TRBD1 (6 bases). The CDR3 totals 13 residues. Trimming took 6 bases from V and 5 from J, leaving 13 bases between them. Germline assignment: CDR1 MNHEY and CDR2 SVGAGI. The DNA of the CDR3 is TGTGCCAGCAGGGAGGACAGTGATTATGGCTACACCTTC. Its translation: CASREDSDYGYTF.

V is TRBV28 and J is TRBJ2-1; 8 bases are a match to TRBD1. J lost 3 bases, V lost 3 bases, and 4 bases had no gene match. There are 15 residues in the CDR3. The germline CDR1 and CDR2 sequences are MDHEN and SYDVKM. Written as DNA, the CDR3 is TGTGCCAGCAGTTTTGTCAGGGGGCGCTACAATGAGCAGTTCTTC. Its translation: CASSFVRGRYNEQFF.

Remarks on this clone: An end of the junction differs from the germline gene, which may be a read error. The chain links TRBV27 to TRBJ1-1, with 9 nucleotides matching TRBD1. Germline V lookup: CDR1 MNHEY, CDR2 SMNVEV (reference sequence). The CDR3 length is 16 residues. The CDR3 here is CAGSLGQGKWNTEAFF. CDR3 sequence (DNA): TGTGCCGGCAGTCTTGGACAGGGGAAGTGGAACACTGAAGCTTTCTTT.

This chain uses TRBV7-9 with TRBJ1-1; tentative D call: TRBD1 (6 bases). The CDR3 consists of 15 residues. Germline CDR1 is SEHNR and CDR2 is FQNEAQ (reference sequence). V shed 3 bases and J shed 1 base, with 12 bases lying between them. CDR3 sequence: CASSFMGQQNTEAFF. The CDR3 DNA is TGTGCCAGCAGCTTCATGGGACAACAGAACACTGAAGCTTTCTTT.